This T cell receptor beta chain came from a study of blood T cell repertoires in COVID-19. CDR1 MGHDK and CDR2 SYGVNS come from the germline V gene. The CDR3 length is 14 residues. V was pared by 9 bases and J by 0 bases, with 14 bases between. The assay was immunoSEQ multiplex PCR, and TCRdb's table has in-frame clones only and misses some. The sample holds around 110,000 clones, around four fifths seen once. Source material: peripheral blood. The clonotype originates from a young man with acute or convalescent COVID-19. The chain couples TRBV25-1 to TRBJ1-1; no clear D. The CDR3 nucleotides read TGTGCCAGTCGCCTCACAGCCATGAACACTGAAGCTTTCTTT. It codes for CASRLTAMNTEAFF.